This entry is about one TCR beta chain. Assay used: immunoSEQ multiplex PCR; TCRdb lists only in-frame clones, some missing. Among a few hundred thousand clones, 88% were seen once, and the ten largest hold roughly 4%. The record originates from a study of blood T cell repertoires in COVID-19. Across the study: Spain, Italy and the United States supplied samples that represented acute and convalescent COVID-19.

Germline V CDR1 and CDR2: SGHRS, YFSETQ. The CDR3 length is 14 residues. Unmatched junction bases numbered 2, after V lost 2 bases and J lost 3 bases. The J gene is TRBJ2-7, the V gene TRBV5-1, with 10 bases that match TRBD1. The sequencing sample was made of peripheral blood. The source is a man aged 60-69 years who had recovered from COVID-19. CDR3 amino acids: CASSFGTGDYEQYF. The CDR3 DNA follows: TGCGCCAGCAGCTTCGGGACAGGGGACTACGAGCAGTACTTC. Full variable domain (missing parts from reference TRBV5-1 and TRBJ2-7): KAGVTQTPRYLIKTRGQQVTLSCSPISGHRSVSWYQQTPGQGLQFLFEYFSETQRNKGNFPGRFSGRQFSNSRSEMNVSTLELGDSALYLCASSFGTGDYEQYFGPGTRLTVT.